This TCR beta chain was recorded in a study of shared clonotypes between healthy human individuals. Cells designated naive CD8 were CD45RO-negative and were positively selected for CCR7, with terminally differentiated effector memory CD45RA+ cells excluded. Original processing methods: ImmunoSEQ output held junction-only sequences without quality scores, so filtering differed. Sequencing used immunoSEQ multiplex PCR; TCRdb keeps in-frame clones, though not all of them. V and J calls and clone size are copied from that table; D and trimming were computed from the DNA. The sample has about 2.1 million clones, roughly 91% seen once. CDR3 length: 18 amino acids. Trimming removed 0 bases at V and 0 bases at J, with 12 bases between. Germline assignment: CDR1 MNHEY and CDR2 SMNVEV (reference sequence).

The specimen was naive CD8+ T cells from PBMCs. The chain carries TRBV27 and TRBJ2-6, with D unclear. This TCR was sampled from a man between 18 and 35 years old in good health. Some clones in this sample may be carry-over from other donors' samples. CDR3 DNA sequence: TGTGCCAGCAGTTTATCTCGCGGACCCAGCTCTGGGGCCAACGTCCTGACTTTC. Translating gives CASSLSRGPSSGANVLTF.